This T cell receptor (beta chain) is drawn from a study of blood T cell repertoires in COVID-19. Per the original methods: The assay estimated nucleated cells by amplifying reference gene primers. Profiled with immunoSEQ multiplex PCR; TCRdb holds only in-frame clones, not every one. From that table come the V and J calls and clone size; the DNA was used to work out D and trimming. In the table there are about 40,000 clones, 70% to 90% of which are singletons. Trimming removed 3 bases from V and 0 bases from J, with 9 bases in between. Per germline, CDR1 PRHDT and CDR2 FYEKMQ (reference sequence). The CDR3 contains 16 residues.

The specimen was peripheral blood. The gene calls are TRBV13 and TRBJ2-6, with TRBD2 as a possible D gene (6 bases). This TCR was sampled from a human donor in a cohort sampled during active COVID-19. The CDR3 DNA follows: TGTGCCAGCAGCTTGGGACTCAACTCTGGGGCCAACGTCCTGACTTTC. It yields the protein CASSLGLNSGANVLTF.